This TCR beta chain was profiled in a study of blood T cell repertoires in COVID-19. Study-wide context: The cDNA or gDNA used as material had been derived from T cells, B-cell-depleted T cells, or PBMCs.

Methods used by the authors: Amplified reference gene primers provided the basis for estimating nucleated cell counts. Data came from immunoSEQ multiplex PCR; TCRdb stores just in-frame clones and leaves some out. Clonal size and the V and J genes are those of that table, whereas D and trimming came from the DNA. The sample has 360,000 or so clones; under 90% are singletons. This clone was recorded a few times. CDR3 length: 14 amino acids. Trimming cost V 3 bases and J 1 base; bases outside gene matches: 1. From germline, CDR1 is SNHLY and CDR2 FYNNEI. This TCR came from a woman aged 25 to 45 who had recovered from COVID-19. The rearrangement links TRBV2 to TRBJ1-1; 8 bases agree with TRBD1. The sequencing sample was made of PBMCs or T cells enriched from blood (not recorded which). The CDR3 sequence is CASSEGQANTEAFF. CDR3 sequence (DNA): TGTGCCAGCAGTGAGGGACAGGCGAACACTGAAGCTTTCTTT.